These 30 T cell receptor beta chains came from one sample sequenced in a study of shared clonotypes between healthy human individuals. Here immunoSEQ multiplex PCR was the method, and the copy in TCRdb shows in-frame clones only, minus some. Among 2.3 million or so clones listed, approximately 93% were seen once. Sequencing was done on a sample of naive CD4+ T cells from PBMCs. Subset indicated: CD45RA+ positively selected. These receptors all stem from a man between 18 and 35 years old in good health. Some clones in this sample may be carry-over from other donors' samples.

The chain uses TRBV4-3 and TRBJ1-6; possible D gene TRBD1, 5 bases. Trimming took 1 base from V and 3 from J, leaving 10 bases between them. The CDR3 covers 16 residues. Germline V CDR1 and CDR2: LGHNA, YSLEER. DNA of the CDR3: TGCGCCAGCAGCCAAGGGGGGGGTGACTATAATTCACCCCTCCACTTT. Translating gives CASSQGGGDYNSPLHF.

The chain links TRBV4-3 to TRBJ2-1, with 11 nucleotides matching TRBD2. The CDR3 has 16 residues. Germline V gene lookup returns CDR1 LGHNA and CDR2 YSLEER. V shed 4 bases, J shed 3 bases, and the junction held 5 bases outside the gene matches. This CDR3 reads CASSRNGLAGYNEQFF. In nucleotides, the CDR3 is TGCGCCAGCAGCCGTAATGGACTAGCGGGCTACAATGAGCAGTTCTTC.

V usage is TRBV7-3 and J usage is TRBJ2-3; 11 bases fit TRBD2. CDR1 is SGHTA, CDR2 FQGTGA, per germline. With 5 bases clipped from V and 2 bases from J, the junction kept 6 bases outside the gene matches. The CDR3 sequence is 16 residues long. The CDR3, as DNA: TGTGCCAGCAGCCCTCTAGCGGGAGGTATCACAGATACGCAGTATTTT. Protein sequence: CASSPLAGGITDTQYF.

This clone was seen only once. The gene calls are TRBV7-6 and TRBJ2-5; TRBD2 is a possible D gene (6 bases). CDR1 SGHVS and CDR2 FNYEAQ come from the germline V gene. V was trimmed by 6 bases and J by 5 bases, leaving 7 bases between them. There are 11 residues in the CDR3. CDR3 coding DNA: TGTGCCAGCAGGGAGGGGGAGACCCAGTACTTC. Amino acid sequence: CASREGETQYF.

The chain carries TRBV5-4 and TRBJ1-4; 9 nucleotides align to TRBD1. CDR1 and CDR2 from the germline V gene are SGHNT and YYREEE (reference sequence). This CDR3 is 16 amino acids long. J was trimmed by 4 bases and V by 1 base; bases with no gene match: 5. CDR3 coding DNA: TGTGCCAGCAGCTTGAGTAAGACAGGGGGTAATGAAAAACTGTTTTTT. Translating gives CASSLSKTGGNEKLFF.

The chain has TRBV6-1 and TRBJ2-7; 10 nucleotides line up with TRBD1. The CDR3 runs 15 residues. V gave up 2 bases and J gave up 3 bases; unmatched junction bases: 4. Germline V lookup: CDR1 MNHNS, CDR2 SASEGT. CDR3 sequence (DNA): TGTGCCAGCAGTGAAATGACAGGGGGCTTCTACGAGCAGTACTTC. It codes for CASSEMTGGFYEQYF.

The rearrangement uses TRBV29-1 and TRBJ1-4; 7 bases fit TRBD1. V dropped 7 bases and J dropped 7; count of bases not matched to a gene: 6. There are 12 residues in the CDR3. Germline loops: CDR1 SQVTM, CDR2 ANQGSEA. The CDR3 loop reads CSATTGAEKLFF. The CDR3 DNA follows: TGCAGCGCGACTACAGGGGCTGAAAAACTGTTTTTT.

The chain uses TRBV18 and TRBJ2-5; 9 positions match TRBD1. The CDR3 covers 16 residues. The V and J ends lost 4 bases and 2 bases, in that order; junction bases with no gene match: 8. Germline CDR1 KGHSH, CDR2 LQKENI. CDR3 region: CASSQAGQGLQETQYF. In DNA, the CDR3 is TGTGCCAGCTCACAGGCGGGACAGGGCCTACAAGAGACCCAGTACTTC.

V and J are TRBV5-1 and TRBJ1-2; 7 bases map to TRBD1. CDR1 is SGHRS, CDR2 YFSETQ, per germline. J was trimmed by 7 bases and V by 0 bases; bases with no gene match: 6. The CDR3 covers 14 residues. The CDR3 loop reads CASSLVGQAGGYTF. The CDR3 DNA reads TGCGCCAGCAGCTTGGTTGGACAGGCCGGTGGCTACACCTTC.

This chain links TRBV9 with TRBJ2-5; 8 bases fit TRBD2. Germline V gives CDR1 SGDLS, CDR2 YYNGEE. The junction had 6 bases not matched to a gene; V was cut back by 4 bases and J by 4 bases. This CDR3 comprises 14 residues. CDR3 in amino acids: CASSSRGGSETQYF. In nucleotides, the CDR3 is TGTGCCAGCAGCTCCCGGGGGGGATCAGAGACCCAGTACTTC.

J is TRBJ1-1 and V is TRBV18, with a weak D call TRBD1 (6 bases). V was clipped by 0 bases and J by 1 base, with 12 bases between them. The CDR3 totals 16 residues. Germline V lookup: CDR1 KGHSH, CDR2 LQKENI. The CDR3 protein is CASSPPNQGTNTEAFF. The CDR3, as DNA: TGTGCCAGCTCACCACCGAATCAGGGGACGAACACTGAAGCTTTCTTT.

Remarks on this clone: The same CDR3 also results from other DNA sequences found in this sample. The CDR3 spells CASSSGGLPYEQYF. The CDR3 nucleotides read TGCGCCAGCAGCTCAGGGGGCTTACCCTACGAGCAGTACTTC. The chain recombines TRBV5-1 with TRBJ2-7; 8 positions match TRBD1. Germline loops: CDR1 SGHRS, CDR2 YFSETQ. The junction had 4 bases not matched to a gene; V was cut back by 3 bases and J by 2 bases. The CDR3 is 14 amino acids.

A word on this clone: The same CDR3 can be traced to other DNA sequences in this sample. The chain recombines TRBV6-5 with TRBJ2-7, with 7 positions matching TRBD1. V shed 6 bases and J 1 base; nucleotides not matched to a gene: 6. The CDR3 covers 14 residues. Germline V lookup: CDR1 MNHEY, CDR2 SVGAGI. Written as DNA, the CDR3 is TGTGCCAGCAGCCTACAGGGGAGATCCTACGAGCAGTACTTC. It is translated as CASSLQGRSYEQYF.

V usage is TRBV11-2 and J usage is TRBJ1-2, with 8 bases fitting TRBD1. This CDR3 contains 16 residues. J lost 3 bases, V lost 5 bases, and 11 bases had no gene match. Germline CDR1 is SGHAT and CDR2 is FQNNGV. The CDR3 loop reads CASSPRDRRRDYGYTF. CDR3 sequence (DNA): TGTGCCAGCAGCCCACGGGACAGGCGGCGGGACTATGGCTACACCTTC.

Only one count was recorded for this clone. The chain couples TRBV4-3 to TRBJ2-5; D uncertain. Germline-derived CDR1 and CDR2 are LGHNA and YSLEER. V was pared by 2 bases and J by 1 base, with 8 bases between. The CDR3 loop spans 14 amino acids. CDR3 DNA sequence: TGCGCCAGCAGCCAAAGCGACGCCCAAGAGACCCAGTACTTC. Protein product: CASSQSDAQETQYF.

The chain combines TRBV5-4 with TRBJ1-3; 9 bases align to TRBD1. Germline V gives CDR1 SGHNT, CDR2 YYREEE (reference sequence). The CDR3 is 16 residues long. The ends lost 4 bases at V and 1 base at J; junction bases unmatched: 6. CDR3 in DNA: TGTGCCAGCAGCACGACAGGGGGTTTGTCTGGAAACACCATATATTTT. Amino acid sequence: CASSTTGGLSGNTIYF.

The chain has TRBV5-1 and TRBJ2-7; 7 bases fit TRBD2. Germline V gene data show CDR1 as SGHRS and CDR2 as YFSETQ. The CDR3 extends over 17 amino acids. Unmatched junction bases numbered 18, after V lost 4 bases and J lost 5 bases. The CDR3 loop reads CASSGGGQTSPLDEQYF. CDR3 bases: TGCGCCAGCAGCGGGGGAGGTCAGACTAGCCCCTTGGACGAGCAGTACTTC.

The gene calls are TRBV5-4 and TRBJ2-7, with 9 bases matching TRBD2. V was clipped by 4 bases and J by 3 bases; unmatched bases: 11. This CDR3 is built from 16 residues. Germline values: CDR1 SGHNT, CDR2 YYREEE (reference sequence). CDR3 coding DNA: TGTGCCAGCAGCCCTGGGGGCGGGAGGGGGGACTACGAGCAGTACTTC. Translating gives CASSPGGGRGDYEQYF.

V gene TRBV4-3 combines with J gene TRBJ2-2; 8 bases are shared with TRBD2. Germline V CDR1 and CDR2: LGHNA, YSLEER. CDR3 size: 18 residues. V lost 0 bases, J lost 3 bases, and 9 bases stayed unmatched. CDR3 DNA: TGCGCCAGCAGCCAAGATCCTGGACTAGCCTCGCACACCGGGGAGCTGTTTTTT. Protein product: CASSQDPGLASHTGELFF.

The J gene is TRBJ2-2, the V gene TRBV12-5; 11 bases agree with TRBD2. V lost 4 bases, J lost 5 bases, and 6 bases stayed unmatched. Germline loops: CDR1 LGHNT, CDR2 FRNRAP. This CDR3 region has 16 residues. This CDR3 reads CASGSGTSGGTGELFF. The CDR3 region has the DNA TGTGCTAGTGGTTCGGGGACTAGCGGTGGGACCGGGGAGCTGTTTTTT.

The gene calls are TRBV19 and TRBJ2-6, with TRBD2 as a possible D gene (6 bases). The CDR3 extends over 17 amino acids. Germline CDR1 reads LNHDA; CDR2 reads SQIVND (reference sequence). With 6 bases removed from V and 4 bases from J, the gap between germline ends came to 19 bases. CDR3 loop: CASSRGGVTKGANVLTF. CDR3 DNA: TGTGCCAGTAGCCGGGGAGGCGTGACGAAAGGGGCCAACGTCCTGACTTTC. The full variable domain, with the rest looked up from reference TRBV19 and TRBJ2-6, is DGGITQSPKYLFRKEGQNVTLSCEQNLNHDAMYWYRQDPGQGLRLIYYSQIVNDFQKGDIAEGYSVSREKKESFPLTVTSAQKNPTAFYLCASSRGGVTKGANVLTFGAGSRLTVL.

The gene calls are TRBV11-2 and TRBJ2-2; D uncertain. CDR1 is SGHAT, CDR2 FQNNGV, per germline. The CDR3 has 16 amino acids. Trimming cost V 6 bases and J 6 bases, with 20 bases left between them. CDR3 nucleotides: TGTGCCAGCAGATCTATCCGGGCCACACGGGCCGGGGAGCTGTTTTTT. Residues: CASRSIRATRAGELFF.

A note on this clone: This specimen includes other DNA sequences encoding the same CDR3. V is TRBV7-3 and J is TRBJ2-7; D perhaps matches TRBD2 (6 bases). The germline V gene has CDR1 SGHTA and CDR2 FQGTGA. CDR3 size: 15 residues. V lost 0 bases to trimming and J lost 0 bases, with 9 bases between them. CDR3 nucleotides: TGTGCCAGCAGCTTAACGGGGGGAAGCTCCTACGAGCAGTACTTC. Its translation is CASSLTGGSSYEQYF.

This chain joins TRBV18 and TRBJ2-7; D might be TRBD1 (6 bases). Trimming shortened V by 0 bases and J by 2 bases, and 17 bases separated the two germline ends. The CDR3 has 17 amino acids. Germline CDR1 reads KGHSH; CDR2 reads LQKENI. This CDR3 reads CASSPPGNREATYEQYF. CDR3 in DNA: TGTGCCAGCTCACCACCAGGGAACAGGGAAGCTACCTACGAGCAGTACTTC.

The chain employs TRBV30 and TRBJ1-2, with a tentative D call TRBD1 (6 bases). Germline CDR1 GTSNPN, CDR2 SVGIG (reference sequence). This CDR3 contains 13 residues. Deletions cut 2 bases from V and 0 bases from J, with 7 bases between. The CDR3 here is CAWSRQANYGYTF. The CDR3 nucleotides read TGTGCCTGGAGTCGACAGGCTAACTATGGCTACACCTTC.

The genes are TRBV27 and TRBJ2-4, with D maybe TRBD1 (5 bases). CDR1 and CDR2 (germline): MNHEY, SMNVEV (reference sequence). V gave up 3 bases and J gave up 1 base, with 10 bases separating them. The CDR3 has 15 amino acids. CDR3 sequence: CASSLLTAAKNIQYF. CDR3 coding DNA: TGTGCCAGCAGTTTGCTGACAGCCGCCAAAAACATTCAGTACTTC.

The chain carries TRBV28 and TRBJ2-7, with TRBD1 identical over 10 bases. J was trimmed by 4 bases and V by 10 bases; bases with no gene match: 10. Germline CDR1 is MDHEN and CDR2 is SYDVKM. The CDR3 consists of 14 residues. The CDR3 bases are TGTGCCACCATCCGAGGGACAGGGGCTTACGAGCAGTACTTC. Its protein product is CATIRGTGAYEQYF.

The CDR3 region has the DNA TGTGCCAGCAGCTTACTAGGAGGGACTGAAGCTTTCTTT. Protein sequence: CASSLLGGTEAFF. The chain uses TRBV11-1 and TRBJ1-1; D gene uncertain. CDR1 and CDR2 from the germline V gene are SGHAT and FQDESV (reference sequence). This CDR3 is built from 13 residues. Trimming took 2 bases from V and 5 from J, leaving 9 bases between them.

CDR3 sequence: CASSNLFSYEQYF. CDR3 DNA sequence: TGTGCCAGTAGCAATTTGTTCTCCTACGAGCAGTACTTC. This chain links TRBV19 with TRBJ2-7; D gene uncertain. Trimming shortened V by 6 bases and J by 0 bases, and 9 bases separated the two germline ends. The CDR3 loop spans 13 amino acids. The germline gives CDR1 LNHDA, CDR2 SQIVND (reference sequence).

This clone was counted once. The V and J genes are TRBV5-5 and TRBJ1-1; TRBD1 might be the D (6 bases). The CDR3 length is 14 residues. The ends were cut back, 9 bases at V and 4 bases at J, with 19 bases in the middle. The germline V gene encodes CDR1 SGHKS and CDR2 YYEKEE (reference sequence). The CDR3 spells CATTQGIRGTEAFF. CDR3 in DNA: TGTGCCACAACGCAGGGGATTCGGGGCACTGAAGCTTTCTTT.